This T cell receptor beta chain was sequenced in a study of cytotoxic CD8 clonotypes in ibrutinib-treated CLL. Overall study: Per sample, productive templates averaged about 240,000 and productive rearrangements averaged approximately 87,000.

Whole-study results and caveats: Whereas clonality rose at ibrutinib response, it declined toward baseline at progression.

Sequenced by immunoSEQ multiplex PCR; TCRdb stores in-frame clones only, minus some. The sample gives 150,000 or so clones, over 75% of which show up once; around 7.6% is in the top ten. From cryopreserved PBMCs came roughly 1.8 micrograms of genomic DNA used for TCR beta libraries. The germline V gene has CDR1 SGHTA and CDR2 FQGTGA. Between the trimmed V and J ends, which lost 8 bases and 0 bases, there was a span of 14 bases. This CDR3 contains 15 residues. Details on this clone: What it recognizes is unknown.

The gene calls are TRBV7-3 and TRBJ2-1; D might be TRBD1 or TRBD2, each matching 6 bases. This TCR derives from a human donor with chronic lymphocytic leukemia. Sequenced material: PBMCs, taken after 36 months of ibrutinib treatment. As DNA, the CDR3 is TGTGCCAGCGGAAGGGGGGAGAGCTCCTACAATGAGCAGTTCTTC. This encodes CASGRGESSYNEQFF.